One sample yielded the 11 T cell receptor beta chains listed below, sequenced in a study of T cells in localized non-small cell lung cancer. The method was immunoSEQ multiplex PCR; TCRdb's version includes in-frame clones alone and lacks a portion of them. The sample yields roughly 50,000 clones, about 89% seen once. The sample was peripheral blood, taken before any cancer treatment. The origin of the receptors is a man aged 40 to 70 with stage I lung adenocarcinoma.

The rearrangement links TRBV25-1 to TRBJ2-1; D is undetermined. The CDR3 is 13 amino acids. The germline gives CDR1 MGHDK, CDR2 SYGVNS. V lost 3 bases and J 4 bases, leaving 7 bases between the germline ends. The CDR3 nucleotides read TGTGCCAGCAGTGATGCGGAGTACAATGAGCAGTTCTTC. Translation: CASSDAEYNEQFF.

Details on this clone: This specimen includes other DNA sequences encoding the same CDR3. The chain has TRBV7-2 and TRBJ1-4; a possible D gene is TRBD1 (6 bases). V lost 1 base, J lost 6 bases, and 9 bases lay in between. Germline loops: CDR1 SGHTA, CDR2 FQGNSA. This CDR3 is built from 14 residues. The CDR3: CASSLVGGDEKLFF. CDR3 DNA sequence: TGTGCCAGCAGCTTAGTAGGGGGGGATGAAAAACTGTTTTTT.

CDR3 sequence: CAWSVTGDATDTQYF. The CDR3, as DNA: TGTGCCTGGAGTGTAACAGGGGATGCGACAGATACGCAGTATTTT. The genes are TRBV30 and TRBJ2-3; 7 bases agree with TRBD1. Per the germline V gene, CDR1 is GTSNPN and CDR2 is SVGIG (reference sequence). This CDR3 has 15 amino acids. J lost 3 bases, V lost 0 bases, and 6 bases had no gene match.

The chain employs TRBV13 and TRBJ2-5; 8 bases align to TRBD2. The CDR3 contains 14 residues. V was pared by 5 bases and J by 5 bases, with 7 bases of the junction left unmatched. Germline V gives CDR1 PRHDT, CDR2 FYEKMQ (reference sequence). The CDR3 sequence: CASSPPGLEETQYF. CDR3 sequence (DNA): TGTGCCAGCAGCCCTCCGGGACTAGAGGAGACCCAGTACTTC.

The chain has TRBV11-2 and TRBJ2-1, with a weak D call TRBD2 (6 bases). The CDR3 sequence is 19 residues long. Germline V gene sequence: CDR1 SGHAT, CDR2 FQNNGV. With 5 bases removed from V and 2 bases from J, the gap between germline ends came to 25 bases. Here the CDR3 reads CASSLRRAPYRKAYNEQFF. The DNA for the CDR3 is TGTGCCAGCAGCCTCAGGAGGGCCCCGTACAGAAAGGCCTACAATGAGCAGTTCTTC.

This clone has only a few counts. The rearrangement links TRBV29-1 to TRBJ2-1; 9 bases map to TRBD2. This CDR3 contains 15 residues. Germline loops: CDR1 SQVTM, CDR2 ANQGSEA. V shed 6 bases, J shed 4 bases, and the junction held 10 bases outside the gene matches. CDR3 in DNA: TGCAGCGTCGGAGGGGTAGCGGGAGCGTACAATGAGCAGTTCTTC. Amino acids: CSVGGVAGAYNEQFF.

This clone has only a few counts. The chain is built from TRBV4-1 and TRBJ2-7; D is unclear. The CDR3 totals 13 residues. The V and J ends lost 0 bases and 2 bases respectively, with 5 bases between them. Germline V gene lookup returns CDR1 MGHRA and CDR2 YSYEKL. CDR3 coding DNA: TGCGCCAGCAGCCAAGATTCGGCCTACGAGCAGTACTTC. It encodes CASSQDSAYEQYF.

The chain links TRBV9 to TRBJ2-1; TRBD2 matches 10 bases. The length of the CDR3 is 16 residues. Germline loops: CDR1 SGDLS, CDR2 YYNGEE. Germline trimming cut 0 bases from V and 3 bases from J; bases unmatched to any gene: 3. This chain's CDR3 is CASSVEAGGVYNEQFF. The CDR3 nucleotides read TGTGCCAGCAGCGTAGAAGCGGGAGGGGTCTACAATGAGCAGTTCTTC. Full variable domain (outside the CDR3, taken from reference TRBV9 and TRBJ2-1): DSGVTQTPKHLITATGQRVTLRCSPRSGDLSVYWYQQSLDQGLQFLIQYYNGEERAKGNILERFSAQQFPDLHSELNLSSLELGDSALYFCASSVEAGGVYNEQFFGPGTRLTVL.

This chain connects TRBV7-2 to TRBJ1-1; a possible D gene is TRBD1 (5 bases). CDR3 length: 15 amino acids. In germline, CDR1 is SGHTA, CDR2 FQGNSA. Deletions cut 5 bases from V and 0 bases from J, with 13 bases between. CDR3 nucleotides: TGTGCCAGCAGCACACCGGGACGGATGAACACTGAAGCTTTCTTT. Translation gives CASSTPGRMNTEAFF.

The J gene is TRBJ2-5, the V gene TRBV27; perhaps TRBD2 as D (5 bases). This CDR3 has 14 residues. CDR1 MNHEY and CDR2 SMNVEV come from the germline V gene (reference sequence). The ends were cut back, 3 bases at V and 5 bases at J, with 13 bases in the middle. CDR3 sequence: CASSFRVGDETQYF. As DNA, the CDR3 is TGTGCCAGCAGTTTCCGGGTCGGGGATGAGACCCAGTACTTC.

The chain employs TRBV18 and TRBJ2-3, with 9 bases matching TRBD2. Germline lookup yields CDR1 KGHSH and CDR2 LQKENI. The CDR3 has 15 residues. Trimming cost V 6 bases and J 2 bases; bases outside gene matches: 6. CDR3 protein: CASSRTSVNTDTQYF. DNA of the CDR3: TGTGCCAGCTCGCGGACTAGCGTTAACACAGATACGCAGTATTTT.